This TCR beta chain was captured by sequencing in a study of T cell responses to AZD1222 COVID-19 vaccine. Overall study findings and caveats: An increase in Spike-specific TCR breadth and depth was observed after two AZD1222 doses.

About this clone: Its antigen is unknown.

The assay was immunoSEQ multiplex PCR, and TCRdb's table has in-frame clones only and misses some. The data contain roughly 100,000 clones, 82% of them singletons. This sequence was found in an adult in good health. Here the sequenced sample was peripheral blood, taken on day 0 of AZD1222 vaccination.

In nucleotides, the CDR3 is TGCGCCAGCAGCCAAGTGATCATTGAAGCTTTCTTT. Residues: CASSQVIIEAFF. This sequence joins TRBV4-3 and TRBJ1-1, with D unclear. This CDR3 comprises 12 residues. Per germline, CDR1 LGHNA and CDR2 YSLEER. V dropped 1 base and J dropped 7 bases, with 7 bases sitting between them.